This T cell receptor beta chain was identified during a study of beta chain features in type 1 diabetes (dated by TCRdb to 2016 to 2019). With respect to the entire study: No differences in mean age, gender distribution, total cell number or subset yield were found between patients and healthy donors. Across all samples, around 100 million sorted cells were examined, and cell number per subset correlated strongly with RNA yield. The study compared TCRB repertoires of sorted circulating CD4+ T cell subsets between recently diagnosed type 1 diabetes patients and matched healthy donors. Regulatory and stem cell-like memory subsets were isolated from only 8 patients and 8 healthy donors, whereas naive and central memory subsets came from all 30 or so donors. Beyond this particular receptor, the publication reports: In all four CD4+ subsets, TCRB CDR3 length was moderately but significantly shorter in type 1 diabetes patients. Only small numbers of individuals were included in the HLA sub-analyses, which left unresolved whether HLA type had any influence on TCRB rearrangement. At VDJ recombination sites, type 1 diabetes patients had fewer insertions and more deleted nucleotides, which implies abnormalities in thymic rearrangement. Shorter templates might be favored by PCR, yet because patient and control samples were amplified and corrected together, any such skew would affect both groups equally. The naive, central memory and regulatory TCRB repertoires appeared to resemble one another more closely among patients than among healthy donors. Because cDNA was sequenced instead of genomic DNA, activated cells with high expression could be over-represented, although the groups did not differ in activation or CD3 levels.

As regards this clone: Its antigen has not been determined. Nothing much larger sits one base from this clone, and base qualities are not available.

A single peripheral blood draw of approximately 100 mL on average was collected from each donor into heparinised tubes. A BD FACSAria II was used to sort naive, central memory, regulatory and stem cell-like memory CD4+ T cells with a panel that included CD45RO, CCR7, CD25, CD127, CD95 and CD27. Every sorted population had a purity above 98%. PBMCs were isolated immediately by Lymphoprep density gradient centrifugation and stained directly without culture. So that batch effects would be minimized, each experiment stained and sorted samples in pairs, pairing one healthy donor with one patient. The V end gives up 4 bases and the J end 4 bases, leaving 25 bases in the junction not matched to a gene. CDR3 length: 20 amino acids, cysteine to phenylalanine. Only the CDR3 DNA stays, 60 bases, in frame from base 1. The entire amount of isolated RNA was reverse transcribed using the High Capacity cDNA Reverse Transcription Kit, so the sequenced TCRB transcripts were expressed ones. Naive, central memory and regulatory T cell samples underwent deep immunoSEQ sequencing, averaging around 4 million total reads per sample. Sorted cells were lysed in RLT buffer, and RNA was extracted using DNase-treated RNeasy Micro or Mini kits according to cell number. To prevent cross-contamination, every cell subset was processed on its own, while patient and healthy donor samples were processed together. Using the immunoSEQ multiplex PCR, TCRB sequences were amplified from cDNA into 87-bp fragments spanning the CDR3 region. Sequencing of the amplicons was performed on the Illumina HiSeq platform. The paper's data handling went like this. Synthetic template baselines were used to correct PCR bias computationally, reads within Hamming distance 2 were collapsed together, and singletons that could not be merged were discarded. By aligning reads against IMGT, V, D and J genes, CDR3 length, and insertions or deletions at six rearrangement sites were assigned. Within each subset, clonotype counts were normalized to sorted cell number, after which true diversity and Gini coefficients were computed with the tcR R package. The overlap coefficient, calculated on TCRB nucleotide sequences, was used to quantify repertoire sharing. TCRdb limited this immuneACCESS table to in-frame rearrangements with V and J called. A share of clones is missing; checked studies link under half to unresolved V genes, and the rest is unexplained. That table supplies the V and J calls and clone size; D and trimming were determined from the DNA. This sample holds under 200,000 clones; around 8% were observed only once. Of the sample, 0.5% to 0.65% falls within the top ten clones.

This clonotype was sampled from a young man in good health. The sequence is built from TRBV23-1 and TRBJ2-7; TRBD1 lines up with 7 middle nucleotides. TRBV23-1 is recorded as an ORF, its role being uncertain. The sample taken for sequencing was central memory CD4+ T cells from blood. At the DNA level, the sequence is TGCGCCAGCAGTCCCCGGTTGAGCCGACAAGCTAAAATGACAGGGTACGAGCAGTACTTC. This is translated as CASSPRLSRQAKMTGYEQYF.